This T cell receptor beta chain originates from a study of Ad26.COV2.S vaccination and SARS-CoV-2 variants. About the research overall: Participants got Ad26.COV2.S intramuscularly, once or twice 56 days apart. Study-wide results and limits: Placebo recipients showed lower spike-specific TCR breadth than vaccinees.

Treatment noted: around 19 received Ad26.COV2.S at low or high dose, single or two shots; about 5 received placebo; per-sample allocation not given. The samples were gathered on day 63 after the first injection of vaccine or placebo. The CDR3 sequence is 14 residues long. Looked up from germline, CDR1 is LGHNT and CDR2 is FRNRAP. The germline V and J ends were trimmed by 6 bases and 3 bases, with 14 bases remaining between them. Produced via immunoSEQ multiplex PCR; TCRdb's table is partial and in-frame only. The sample has 350,000 to 600,000 clones; about nine tenths are singletons. The table lists this clone with a count of one. No antigen is known for it.

This sequence joins TRBV12-5 and TRBJ1-1; TRBD1 might be the D (6 bases). This sample comprised peripheral blood, obtained in a trial of Ad26.COV2.S vaccine versus placebo. This receptor was obtained from a person aged 18-60 years who received the Ad26.COV2.S COVID-19 vaccine or a placebo. Written as DNA, the CDR3 is TGTGCTAGTGGGAGGGGGGGAGAGGACACTGAAGCTTTCTTT. Its translation is CASGRGGEDTEAFF. Supplemented by reference TRBV12-5 and TRBJ1-1, the full variable domain reads DARVTQTPRHKVTEMGQEVTMRCQPILGHNTVFWYRQTMMQGLELLAYFRNRAPLDDSGMPKDRFSAEMPDATLATLKIQPSEPRDSAVYFCASGRGGEDTEAFFGQGTRLTVV.